Sequencing of this TCR beta chain was carried out in a study of blood T cell repertoires in COVID-19. Method: immunoSEQ multiplex PCR; TCRdb's copy keeps in-frame clones and lacks some. The table lists hundreds of thousands of clones, roughly 88% of them singletons. The CDR3 has 12 amino acids. Between the trimmed V and J ends, which lost 5 bases and 5 bases, there was a span of 9 bases. Germline-derived CDR1 and CDR2 are MNHEY and SMNVEV (reference sequence). The sample consisted of PBMCs or T cells enriched from blood (not recorded which). The clonotype originates from a woman aged 25 to 39 who had recovered from COVID-19. The chain has TRBV27 and TRBJ2-5; D possibly corresponds to TRBD1 (5 bases). As DNA, the CDR3 is TGTGCCAGCAGTCGCCCAGGGGAGACCCAGTACTTC. It yields the protein CASSRPGETQYF.